This TCR beta chain was captured in a study of OX40 agonist ivuxolimab in advanced cancers. On the study more broadly: Prior anti-PD-1, anti-PD-L1 or anti-CTLA-4 therapy did not bar entry, and more than 35% had some. Two patients with cutaneous melanoma and one with hepatocellular carcinoma, three in total, showed partial responses.

V lost 6 bases and J lost 1, with 13 bases in between. Germline V gene data show CDR1 as SSHAT and CDR2 as FNYEAQ (reference sequence). This CDR3 is 14 amino acids long. Repertoires were generated with immunoSEQ multiplex PCR, while TCRdb's copy carries only in-frame clones and drops some. In the table there are tens of thousands of clones, 83% of which are singletons. Comments on this clone: The antigen remains undetermined.

The study's findings and limits: Some nonresponders additionally presented with little normalized T-cell clonal expansion. In general, CD8+ T cells held more expanded clones than CD4+ did, on average.

The rearrangement joins TRBV7-7 to TRBJ2-7; possible D gene TRBD2, 7 bases. The clonotype comes from an adult with an advanced solid tumor such as melanoma, head and neck, liver or kidney cancer. Sequencing was performed on CD4+ or CD8+ T cells sorted from blood, taken in a trial of the OX40 agonist ivuxolimab. CDR3 bases: TGTGCCAGCAGACGGGGGGCCCTGTCCTACGAGCAGTACTTC. It encodes CASRRGALSYEQYF.